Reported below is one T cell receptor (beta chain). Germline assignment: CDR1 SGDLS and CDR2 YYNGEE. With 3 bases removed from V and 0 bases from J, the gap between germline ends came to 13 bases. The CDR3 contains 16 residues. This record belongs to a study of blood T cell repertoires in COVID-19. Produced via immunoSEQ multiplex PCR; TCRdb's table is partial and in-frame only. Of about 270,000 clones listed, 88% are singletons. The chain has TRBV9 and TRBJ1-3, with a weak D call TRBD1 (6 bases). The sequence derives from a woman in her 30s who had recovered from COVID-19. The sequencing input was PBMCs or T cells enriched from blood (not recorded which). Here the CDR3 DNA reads TGTGCCAGCAGCGCAAACACAGGGTACTCTGGAAACACCATATATTTT. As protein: CASSANTGYSGNTIYF.